A selection of T cell receptor beta chains follows, all from one sample in a study of blood T cell repertoires in COVID-19. Sequencing was performed with immunoSEQ multiplex PCR; in TCRdb, only in-frame clones are kept and a portion is missing. Of tens of thousands of clones detected, around 81% appear once; the ten largest clones hold more than 15%. What was sequenced was peripheral blood. The receptor set was obtained from a human donor in a cohort sampled during active COVID-19. CDR3s include the opening cysteine and the closing phenylalanine or tryptophan. A D gene is named only where the DNA matches it firmly. Clone size is shown for a subset of rows, as once, few, many or a class of expanded clone.

TRBV7-6	NA	TRBD1	TRBJ1-1	TGTGCCAGCAGCTTAGGAGGGACAGGGGTGGGCACTGAAGCTTTCTTT	CASSLGGTGVGTEAFF
TRBV24-1	few	TRBD1	TRBJ2-3	TGTGCCACCAGCCAGGACAGGGCCACAGATACGCAGTATTTT	CATSQDRATDTQYF
TRBV5-4	NA	NA	TRBJ2-1	TGTGCCAGCAGCTTGGGGTGGGGCGGGAACAGCCCCTACAATGAGCAGTTCTTC	CASSLGWGGNSPYNEQFF
TRBV5-4	once	NA	TRBJ1-1	TGTGCCAGCAGCTTCGGTTTTCTTGAAGCTTTCTTT	CASSFGFLEAFF
TRBV21-1	NA	NA	TRBJ1-3	TGTGCCAGCAGCAACCGACTGGGTGGGACAGATTTTCACTCTGGAAACACCATATATTTT	CASSNRLGGTDFHSGNTIYF
TRBV4-3	NA	TRBD1	TRBJ2-4	TGCGCCAGCAGCCAAGTGAGGGGGCGCGACATTCAGTACTTC	CASSQVRGRDIQYF
TRBV7-2	NA	TRBD2	TRBJ2-1	TGTGCCAGCAGCTGGACTAGCGGGGGGAACAATGAGCAGTTCTTC	CASSWTSGGNNEQFF
TRBV19	few	NA	TRBJ1-1	TGTGCCTGTATGGAGTACGGGGGGACAATGAACACTGAAGCTTTCTTT	CACMEYGGTMNTEAFF
TRBV27	NA	TRBD1	TRBJ1-4	TGTGCCAGCAGTTTTACCTCGACAGGGTTGGAAGAAAAACTGTTTTTT	CASSFTSTGLEEKLFF
TRBV7-9	NA	NA	TRBJ2-1	TGTGCCAGCAGCGTTAACTCAGGGTTAGTAGATGAGCAGTTCTTC	CASSVNSGLVDEQFF
TRBV7-2	few	TRBD1	TRBJ1-5	TGTGCCAGCAGCTTACGCTTTGGGACAGGGAGCAATCAGCCCCAGCATTTT	CASSLRFGTGSNQPQHF
TRBV7-2	NA	NA	TRBJ1-2	TGTGCCAGCAGCTTGGATAGCGGGGGGAGAGGCTACACCTTC	CASSLDSGGRGYTF
TRBV6-5	once	NA	TRBJ1-2	TGTGCCAGCAGTCCGGGTTCTGAGGGCTACACCTTC	CASSPGSEGYTF
TRBV6-2/TRBV6-3	NA	NA	TRBJ1-2	TGTGCCAGCAGCCGGGGCTCTAAAGTCGGCTACACCTTC	CASSRGSKVGYTF
TRBV3-1/TRBV3-2	NA	NA	TRBJ1-4	TGTGCCAGCGAGGGGGTAGGGGAAAAACTGTTTTTT	CASEGVGEKLFF
TRBV5-6	NA	TRBD2	TRBJ2-3	TGTGCCAGCAGCTTGGGGGCTAGCGGGAGAACAGATACGCAGTATTTT	CASSLGASGRTDTQYF
TRBV19	NA	NA	TRBJ1-1	TGTGCCAGTAGTGACGGGAGCCTCGGGAACACTGAAGCTTTCTTT	CASSDGSLGNTEAFF
TRBV2	NA	NA	TRBJ1-1	TGTGCCAGCAGTACCACGGGGGGGGCCCGTGAAGCTTTCTTT	CASSTTGGAREAFF
TRBV3-1/TRBV3-2	NA	NA	TRBJ1-6	TGTGCCAGCAGCCAAGAATGGTCGGGAAATTCACCCCTCCACTTT	CASSQEWSGNSPLHF
TRBV24-1	NA	TRBD1	TRBJ1-5	TGTGCCACCAGTGATAGACAGGGGAGCGATCAGCCCCAGCATTTT	CATSDRQGSDQPQHF
TRBV7-6	few	NA	TRBJ2-1	TGTGCCAGCACCTACATGGCGGACTCCTACAATGAGCAGTTCTTC	CASTYMADSYNEQFF
TRBV7-2	NA	NA	TRBJ2-5	TGTGCCAGCACCCCGTACAGGGAGGGAGAGACCCAGTACTTC	CASTPYREGETQYF
TRBV5-6	NA	TRBD1	TRBJ1-2	TGTGCCAGCAGCTTGTTGGGACAGGGTGCCTCTACCTATGGCTACACCTTC	CASSLLGQGASTYGYTF
TRBV9	NA	TRBD2	TRBJ2-1	TGTGCCAGCAGCCCTACCGGGACTAGCGGGGTCTATGAGCAGTTCTTC	CASSPTGTSGVYEQFF
TRBV9	NA	NA	TRBJ2-1	TGTGCCAGCTCTCAAGCAACGAATGAGCAGTTCTTC	CASSQATNEQFF
TRBV12-3/TRBV12-4	NA	NA	TRBJ2-3	TGTGCCAGCAGTCCACAGACAAGTACGCAGTATTTT	CASSPQTSTQYF
TRBV28	NA	NA	TRBJ2-5	TGTGCGACAAGGGGGCAAGAGACCCAGTACTTC	CATRGQETQYF
TRBV5-1	NA	NA	TRBJ1-1	TGCGCCAGCAGCTTGGGACAGGCTGAAGCTTTCTTT	CASSLGQAEAFF
TRBV18	NA	NA	TRBJ1-1	TGTGCCAGCTCACTTATGGACAGTTTGGACACTGAAGCTTTCTTT	CASSLMDSLDTEAFF
TRBV24-1	NA	NA	TRBJ2-5	TGTGCCAGCCCCCGGGAGACCCAGTACTTC	CASPRETQYF
TRBV3-1/TRBV3-2	NA	TRBD1	TRBJ1-2	TGTGCCAGCAGCCAATTTGCCGGGACAGCCTATGGCTACACCTTC	CASSQFAGTAYGYTF
TRBV7-6	NA	NA	TRBJ2-2	TGTGCCAGCAGCTTTTACCCCGGGGTAGCTTCCACCGGGGAGCTGTTTTTT	CASSFYPGVASTGELFF
TRBV24-1	NA	NA	TRBJ1-3	TGTGCCACCAGTGATCTTTCTGGAAACACCATATATTTT	CATSDLSGNTIYF
TRBV9	NA	TRBD2	TRBJ2-1	TGTGCCAGCAGCACCGGACTAGCTTACAATGAGCAGTTCTTC	CASSTGLAYNEQFF
TRBV2	many	NA	TRBJ1-5	TGTGCCAGCAGTGTTTACAGGAATCAGCCCCAGCATTTT	CASSVYRNQPQHF
TRBV6-2/TRBV6-3	few	TRBD2	TRBJ2-5	TGTGCCAGCAGTTACCGGGGGGAACAGACCCAGTACTTC	CASSYRGEQTQYF
TRBV28	NA	TRBD1	TRBJ2-7	TGTGCCAGCAGTTGGGGGACAGCCTCCTACGAGCAGTACTTC	CASSWGTASYEQYF
TRBV9	NA	TRBD2	TRBJ2-1	TGTGCCAGCAGCGTAGGACTAGCGGGAGAGTACAATGAGCAGTTCTTC	CASSVGLAGEYNEQFF
TRBV13	NA	TRBD1	TRBJ1-5	TGTGCCAGCAGCTCCGGACAGGGGAGGGATCAGCCCCAGCATTTT	CASSSGQGRDQPQHF